This T cell receptor beta chain was found in a study of regulatory T cells in long-lasting Graves disease. The sample holds many counts of this clonotype. Its antigen is undetermined. Broader study findings: The number of shared public clonotypes was higher in persistent patients (approximately 2,500) than new patients (966).

Construction of the TCR beta libraries employed iRepertoire HTBI primers in conjunction with Arm-PCR of CDR3 regions. One entry per CDR3 protein, called by TCRdb with MiXCR from the multiplex PCR reads. The table includes a few hundred thousand distinct CDR3 sequences, about 14% detected once. This sample's time point: newly diagnosed GD, antithyroid drugs for less than 3 months. Construction of the TCR library relied on RNA isolated from PBMCs. These same data were also listed under a study on T cells in Graves' hyperthyroidism and ophthalmopathy. Per that study: Any patient presenting with uncontrolled infection, other autoimmune disease, pregnancy or lactation was left out. During a first-round RT-PCR of the TCR CDR3, the HTBI primer set was used.

Sequencing was performed on peripheral blood mononuclear cells (PBMCs), taken at new diagnosis, from a patient treated with antithyroid drugs. The clonotype originates from a man aged 30 to 39 with Graves disease.

This CDR3 reads CASSPTVAGGTYEQYF. CDR3 sequence (DNA): TGTGCCAGCAGTCCAACGGTAGCGGGGGGGACCTACGAGCAGTACTTC. The V gene is TRBV28, the J gene TRBJ2-7; 11 bases match TRBD2. J was trimmed by 2 bases and V by 5 bases; bases with no gene match: 8. The CDR3 has 16 amino acids. Germline CDR1 and CDR2: MDHEN and SYDVKM.